This TCR beta chain derives from a study of T cell responses to AZD1222 COVID-19 vaccine. Study results and limitations: A mostly white British donor set with more females was recruited, and clonal diversity was possibly underestimated. Baseline seropositivity characterized only six AZD1222 recipients.

The CDR3 extends over 16 amino acids. Trimming shortened V by 0 bases and J by 0 bases, and 12 bases separated the two germline ends. Germline V gives CDR1 SGHDT, CDR2 YYEEEE. As to this clone: What it binds is not known.

Some clones are missing from TCRdb's copy, which holds only in-frame ones; the method was immunoSEQ multiplex PCR. The sample contains 130,000 to 150,000 clones, 91% of which appear only once. The J gene is TRBJ2-5, the V gene TRBV5-6; D gene uncertain. This TCR was sampled from an adult in good health. Specimen: peripheral blood, collected on day 0 of AZD1222 vaccination. The CDR3, as DNA: TGTGCCAGCAGCTTGGGTCCTGCCGCGTACCAAGAGACCCAGTACTTC. Amino acid sequence: CASSLGPAAYQETQYF.